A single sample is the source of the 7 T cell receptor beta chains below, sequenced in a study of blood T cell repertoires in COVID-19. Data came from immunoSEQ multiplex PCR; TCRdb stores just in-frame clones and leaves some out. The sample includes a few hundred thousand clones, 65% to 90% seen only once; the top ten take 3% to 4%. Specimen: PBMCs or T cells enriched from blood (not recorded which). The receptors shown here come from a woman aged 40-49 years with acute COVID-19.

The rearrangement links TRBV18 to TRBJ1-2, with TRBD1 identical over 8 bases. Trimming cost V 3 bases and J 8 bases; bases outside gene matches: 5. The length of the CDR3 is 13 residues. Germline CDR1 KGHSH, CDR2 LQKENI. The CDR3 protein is CASSPTGDVGYTF. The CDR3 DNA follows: TGTGCCAGCTCACCGACAGGGGATGTCGGCTACACCTTC.

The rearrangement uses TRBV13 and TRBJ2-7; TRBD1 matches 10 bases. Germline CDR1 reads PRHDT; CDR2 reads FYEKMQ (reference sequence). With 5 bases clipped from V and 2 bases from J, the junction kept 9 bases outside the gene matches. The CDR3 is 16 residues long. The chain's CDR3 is CASSLSLGTGAYEQYF. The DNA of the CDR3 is TGTGCCAGCAGCCTCAGCCTGGGGACAGGGGCCTACGAGCAGTACTTC.

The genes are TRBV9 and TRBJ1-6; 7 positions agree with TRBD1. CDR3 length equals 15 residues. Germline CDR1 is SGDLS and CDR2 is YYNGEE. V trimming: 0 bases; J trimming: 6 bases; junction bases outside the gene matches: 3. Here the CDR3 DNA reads TGTGCCAGCAGCGTAGCTCCAGGGGGTAATTCACCCCTCCACTTT. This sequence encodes CASSVAPGGNSPLHF.

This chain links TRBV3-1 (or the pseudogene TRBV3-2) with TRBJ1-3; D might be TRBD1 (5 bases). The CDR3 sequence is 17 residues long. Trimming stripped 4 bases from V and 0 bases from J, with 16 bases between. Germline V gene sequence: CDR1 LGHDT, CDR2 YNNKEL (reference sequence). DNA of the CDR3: TGTGCCAGCAGCCTCCGACAGACCCTAAGCTCTGGAAACACCATATATTTT. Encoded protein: CASSLRQTLSSGNTIYF.

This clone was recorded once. Here the CDR3 reads CASSPHSSGSSGNTIYF. CDR3 DNA: TGTGCCAGCAGCCCTCACAGCAGCGGATCTTCTGGAAACACCATATATTTT. The chain combines TRBV3-1 (or the pseudogene TRBV3-2) with TRBJ1-3; D ambiguous. CDR3 length: 17 residues. V was trimmed by 4 bases and J by 1 base, leaving 17 bases between them. Germline CDR1 reads LGHDT; CDR2 reads YNNKEL (reference sequence).

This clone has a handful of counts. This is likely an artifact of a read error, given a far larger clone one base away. CDR3 coding DNA: TGTGCCAGCAGCCTTTACAATGAGCAGTTCTTC. Protein sequence: CASSLYNEQFF. The rearrangement links TRBV28 to TRBJ2-1; unclear D gene. V lost 6 bases and J 4 bases, leaving 4 bases between the germline ends. CDR3 size: 11 residues. Germline assignment: CDR1 MDHEN and CDR2 SYDVKM.

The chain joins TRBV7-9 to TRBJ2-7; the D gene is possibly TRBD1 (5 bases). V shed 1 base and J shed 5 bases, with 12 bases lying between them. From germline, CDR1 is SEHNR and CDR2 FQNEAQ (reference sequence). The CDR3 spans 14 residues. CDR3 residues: CASSLGIGRDEQYF. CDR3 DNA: TGTGCCAGCAGCTTAGGGATCGGCAGGGACGAGCAGTACTTC.